The entry that follows covers one TCR beta chain sequence. Original analysis: Reference gene primer amplification in the assay estimated nucleated cell counts. The repertoire was sequenced with immunoSEQ multiplex PCR; TCRdb's copy has only in-frame clones and lacks some. The V and J calls and clone size are taken from that table; D and trimming were inferred from the DNA. The sample lists fewer than 95,000 clones, 70% to 85% occurring once. This sample was taken from a study of blood T cell repertoires in COVID-19. CDR3 length: 13 residues. Material: peripheral blood. J is TRBJ2-7 and V is TRBV21-1; TRBD2, as called in the table, went unchecked against the DNA. TRBV21-1 is a pseudogene locus. This receptor was identified in a human donor in a cohort sampled during active COVID-19. CDR3 sequence: CASTPRRSYEQYF. The CDR3 DNA reads TGTGCCAGCACCCCGCGGCGCTCCTACGAGCAGTACTTC.